These 5 T cell receptor beta chains were sequenced from one sample in a study of blood T cells in healthy people across ages (dated by TCRdb to between 2014 and 2016). The protocol used for the library was 5' RACE. These reads were obtained on an Illumina HiSeq 2500. The second PCR ran for about 6 to 12 cycles and used a J-beta primer mix along with a sample-barcoded 5' primer. TCRdb reprocessing: public reads trimmed at Q25 with fastp, clones called with MiXCR, in-frame beta chains kept. CDR3 protein sequences are deduplicated, and each keeps its most common genes and DNA. This sample has hundreds of thousands of distinct CDR3 sequences in its table, and around 24% of those were observed once. The leading ten clones occupy around 10% of the sample. In addition, the sample was reused for a study of T cells of mothers and their children.

The sample consisted of blood. Receptor source: a boy between 10 and 17 years old in good health.

The J gene is TRBJ2-7, the V gene TRBV10-3, with TRBD2 as a possible D gene (5 bases). Deletions cut 7 bases from V and 0 bases from J, with 16 bases between. This CDR3 is built from 15 residues. Germline loops: CDR1 ENHRY, CDR2 SYGVKD. CDR3 sequence (DNA): TGTGCCATCACCGACGGGGTGCCGAGCTCCTACGAGCAGTACTTC. Protein sequence: CAITDGVPSSYEQYF.

The chain is built from TRBV29-1 and TRBJ2-5; 11 nucleotides line up with TRBD2. With V trimmed by 3 bases and J by 4 bases, 4 bases remained unmatched. CDR1 is SQVTM, CDR2 ANQGSEA, per germline. The CDR3 runs to 14 residues. The CDR3, as DNA: TGCAGCGTTGACATAGCGGGAGGGTCAGAGACCCAGTACTTC. Its translation is CSVDIAGGSETQYF.

This clonotype was seen a few times. The genes are TRBV7-9 and TRBJ1-1; D uncertain. The CDR3 length is 14 residues. V gave up 1 base and J gave up 3 bases, with 9 bases separating them. CDR1 is SEHNR, CDR2 FQNEAQ, per germline (reference sequence). CDR3 bases: TGTGCCAGCAGCTTAGAGCGCTGGGACACTGAAGCTTTCTTT. Translating gives CASSLERWDTEAFF.

This rearrangement joins TRBV5-1 to TRBJ1-2, with 11 bases matching TRBD1. Unmatched junction bases numbered 10, after V lost 4 bases and J lost 2 bases. The V gene's germline CDR1 is SGHRS and CDR2 YFSETQ. The CDR3 has 17 amino acids. CDR3 protein: CASSHGTGGLTNYGYTF. CDR3 nucleotides: TGCGCCAGCAGCCACGGGACAGGGGGACTCACGAACTATGGCTACACCTTC.

Details on this clonotype: A much larger clone differs by one base, so this may be a read error. This chain uses TRBV7-2 with TRBJ1-2; 8 bases line up with TRBD1. The CDR3 runs to 13 residues. V was pared by 6 bases and J by 4 bases, with 4 bases of the junction left unmatched. Germline V gene sequence: CDR1 SGHTA, CDR2 FQGNSA. The chain's CDR3 is CASSTGQGYGYTF. The CDR3 nucleotides are TGTGCCAGCAGTACCGGACAGGGCTATGGCTACACCTTC.